These 31 T cell receptor beta chains came from one sample sequenced in a study of blood T cell repertoires in COVID-19. Sequencing used immunoSEQ multiplex PCR; TCRdb keeps in-frame clones, though not all of them. The table has 150,000 to 200,000 clones, roughly nine tenths seen once. Sample: peripheral blood. The origin of the receptors is a woman aged 70 to 79 with acute or convalescent COVID-19.

This clone was found a few times. The V and J genes are TRBV28 and TRBJ2-2; TRBD1 is a possible D gene (5 bases). V was shortened by 7 bases and J by 6 bases, with 18 bases between the two germline ends. In germline, CDR1 is MDHEN, CDR2 SYDVKM. CDR3 length: 15 amino acids. The DNA for the CDR3 is TGTGCCAGCACCAGGGTTAGGGGAAGCGCCGGGGAGCTGTTTTTT. Amino acid sequence: CASTRVRGSAGELFF.

The chain has TRBV7-2 and TRBJ2-3, with 10 bases that match TRBD2. The CDR3 covers 15 residues. The ends lost 7 bases at V and 6 bases at J; junction bases unmatched: 10. Germline V CDR1 and CDR2: SGHTA, FQGNSA. The DNA of the CDR3 is TGTGCCAGCACCCCGGCGGGACTAGCGATCGATACGCAGTATTTT. Translation gives CASTPAGLAIDTQYF.

The rearrangement links TRBV3-1 (or the pseudogene TRBV3-2) to TRBJ1-2, with D unresolved. Germline V gives CDR1 LGHDT, CDR2 YNNKEL (reference sequence). There are 18 residues in the CDR3. Trimming took 6 bases from V and 4 from J, leaving 27 bases between them. CDR3 nucleotide sequence: TGTGCCAGCAGTCCCTCTTTATCCCCCGATCGGGGAGGCTATGGCTACACCTTC. Its protein is CASSPSLSPDRGGYGYTF.

The CDR3 region has the DNA TGTGCCAGCAGCTCTGGGGGACTAGCGGTTGTCTACGAGCAGTACTTC. Translation gives CASSSGGLAVVYEQYF. The V gene is TRBV5-5, the J gene TRBJ2-7; 11 bases fit TRBD2. The V and J ends lost 3 bases and 3 bases, in that order; junction bases with no gene match: 8. The CDR3 consists of 16 residues. In germline, CDR1 is SGHKS, CDR2 YYEKEE (reference sequence).

The V call is TRBV5-1, the J call TRBJ2-1; a weak D match, TRBD2 (6 bases). The CDR3 length is 15 residues. Germline CDR1 SGHRS, CDR2 YFSETQ. Between the trimmed V and J ends, which lost 0 bases and 0 bases, there was a span of 7 bases. CDR3 coding DNA: TGCGCCAGCAGCTTGGGCGGGACCTCCTACAATGAGCAGTTCTTC. Its translation is CASSLGGTSYNEQFF. Supplemented by reference TRBV5-1 and TRBJ2-1, the full variable domain reads KAGVTQTPRYLIKTRGQQVTLSCSPISGHRSVSWYQQTPGQGLQFLFEYFSETQRNKGNFPGRFSGRQFSNSRSEMNVSTLELGDSALYLCASSLGGTSYNEQFFGPGTRLTVL.

The V gene is TRBV5-4, the J gene TRBJ2-1; maybe TRBD2 (6 bases). V was shortened by 0 bases and J by 3 bases, with 10 bases between the two germline ends. The CDR3 totals 15 residues. Germline CDR1 is SGHNT and CDR2 is YYREEE (reference sequence). The CDR3 region has the DNA TGTGCCAGCAGCTTGGGCAACGGGGGCTACAATGAGCAGTTCTTC. Its translation: CASSLGNGGYNEQFF.

The chain carries TRBV7-2 and TRBJ1-5; 7 nucleotides line up with TRBD1. CDR3 length: 15 amino acids. Germline CDR1 reads SGHTA; CDR2 reads FQGNSA. The trim removed 4 bases at V and 4 bases at J, leaving 7 bases unmatched. The CDR3 reads CASSSPTGFNQPQHF. As DNA, the CDR3 is TGTGCCAGCAGCTCACCGACAGGGTTTAATCAGCCCCAGCATTTT.

The V gene is TRBV27, the J gene TRBJ2-2; D not certain. The V end was cut by 8 bases, the J end by 0 bases, with 10 bases between. This CDR3 region has 14 residues. The germline V gene encodes CDR1 MNHEY and CDR2 SMNVEV (reference sequence). The CDR3 DNA sequence: TGTGCCAGCTGTAAACTTTCGAACACCGGGGAGCTGTTTTTT. This translates into CASCKLSNTGELFF.

This clone was detected only a few times. The chain has TRBV27 and TRBJ1-5; 7 nucleotides align to TRBD1. Germline assignment: CDR1 MNHEY and CDR2 SMNVEV (reference sequence). This CDR3 region has 14 residues. V lost 6 bases to trimming and J lost 3 bases; unmatched junction nucleotides: 5. The CDR3 is CASSRQGTNQPQHF. For the CDR3, the DNA is TGTGCCAGCAGCAGACAGGGTACCAATCAGCCCCAGCATTTT.

A single count supports this clone. The V and J genes are TRBV18 and TRBJ1-3, with 11 bases fitting TRBD1. The CDR3 contains 17 residues. The germline gives CDR1 KGHSH, CDR2 LQKENI. J gave up 0 bases and V 1 base, and 2 bases lay outside the gene matches. CDR3 loop: CASSPRTGGSSGNTIYF. The CDR3 coding sequence is TGTGCCAGCTCACCACGGACAGGGGGCAGCTCTGGAAACACCATATATTTT. The whole variable domain, remainder taken from reference TRBV18 and TRBJ1-3, is NAGVMQNPRHLVRRRGQEARLRCSPMKGHSHVYWYRQLPEEGLKFMVYLQKENIIDESGMPKERFSAEFPKEGPSILRIQQVVRGDSAAYFCASSPRTGGSSGNTIYFGEGSWLTVV.

The chain joins TRBV20-1 to TRBJ1-5; D ambiguous. Germline assignment: CDR1 DFQATT and CDR2 SNEGSKA (reference sequence). V was cut by 3 bases and J by 0 bases, with 9 bases left in between. The CDR3 contains 14 residues. The CDR3 nucleotides are TGCAGTGCTAGTAGCGGTAATAGCAATCAGCCCCAGCATTTT. Its protein is CSASSGNSNQPQHF.

The rearrangement joins TRBV5-6 to TRBJ2-3, with D possibly TRBD1 on 6 matching bases. Germline V gives CDR1 SGHDT, CDR2 YYEEEE. The CDR3 has 15 amino acids. V was shortened by 0 bases and J by 2 bases, with 10 bases between the two germline ends. CDR3 protein: CASSLVPGATDTQYF. Written as DNA, the CDR3 is TGTGCCAGCAGCTTGGTTCCAGGGGCCACAGATACGCAGTATTTT.

V usage is TRBV15 and J usage is TRBJ2-1; 10 bases agree with TRBD2. The germline V gene encodes CDR1 LNHNV and CDR2 YYDKDF (reference sequence). With V trimmed by 11 bases and J by 5 bases, 6 bases remained unmatched. CDR3 length: 13 residues. The CDR3 nucleotides read TGTGCCCCCCATGGACTAGCGGACAATGAGCAGTTCTTC. It is translated as CAPHGLADNEQFF.

The chain couples TRBV5-1 to TRBJ1-4, with 7 bases fitting TRBD1. CDR3 length equals 16 residues. The trim removed 4 bases at V and 7 bases at J, leaving 13 bases unmatched. The germline gives CDR1 SGHRS, CDR2 YFSETQ. The CDR3 loop is CASSLSQGLGVEKLFF. In DNA form, the CDR3 reads TGCGCCAGCAGCCTGTCACAGGGGCTCGGGGTTGAAAAACTGTTTTTT.

The rearrangement uses TRBV10-3 and TRBJ2-7; tentatively, D is TRBD2 (6 bases). Trimming cost V 6 bases and J 3 bases, with 12 bases left between them. Germline V lookup: CDR1 ENHRY, CDR2 SYGVKD. This CDR3 is built from 13 residues. As DNA, the CDR3 is TGTGCCATCAGAATAGACGGGAGCTACGAGCAGTACTTC. Protein: CAIRIDGSYEQYF.

The chain carries TRBV5-8 and TRBJ2-1; D not certain. The CDR3 covers 15 residues. Germline V gene lookup returns CDR1 SGHTS and CDR2 YDEGEE. V shed 3 bases and J shed 0 bases, with 10 bases lying between them. The CDR3, as DNA: TGTGCCAGCAGCTCGTTCTCGAGCTCCTACAATGAGCAGTTCTTC. It yields the protein CASSSFSSSYNEQFF. Combining the CDR3 with reference TRBV5-8 and TRBJ2-1 gives the whole variable domain EAGVTQSPTHLIKTRGQQATLRCSPISGHTSVYWYQQALGLGLQFLLWYDEGEERNRGNFPPRFSGRQFPNYSSELNVNALELEDSALYLCASSSFSSSYNEQFFGPGTRLTVL.

This clone appeared a single time. The rearrangement joins TRBV4-2 to TRBJ2-3; maybe TRBD1 (5 bases). The CDR3 covers 16 residues. Germline-derived CDR1 and CDR2 are LGHNA and YNFKEQ. The V and J ends lost 1 base and 0 bases respectively, with 11 bases between them. In DNA form, the CDR3 reads TGTGCCAGCAGCCAAGCGGCCAGGGCGAGCACAGATACGCAGTATTTT. This encodes CASSQAARASTDTQYF.

This clone was counted once. The V gene is TRBV6-5, the J gene TRBJ2-4; no clear D. The germline V gene encodes CDR1 MNHEY and CDR2 SVGAGI. Trimming stripped 6 bases from V and 4 bases from J, with 13 bases between. This CDR3 region has 14 residues. This chain's CDR3 is CASRAAAAKNIQYF. For the CDR3, the DNA is TGTGCCAGCAGGGCCGCCGCGGCGAAAAACATTCAGTACTTC.

V and J are TRBV28 and TRBJ2-1, with TRBD2 as a possible D gene (6 bases). CDR3 length: 17 residues. V lost 2 bases to trimming and J lost 3 bases, with 17 bases between them. Germline values: CDR1 MDHEN, CDR2 SYDVKM. The CDR3 spells CASSLPPFISGYNEQFF. Written as DNA, the CDR3 is TGTGCCAGCAGTTTACCCCCGTTCATTAGCGGCTACAATGAGCAGTTCTTC.

This CDR3 is CASSSSRGSSGNTIYF. The CDR3 nucleotides are TGTGCCAGCAGCTCGTCTAGGGGTAGCTCTGGAAACACCATATATTTT. The chain joins TRBV7-2 to TRBJ1-3; D is perhaps TRBD1 (5 bases). Germline lookup yields CDR1 SGHTA and CDR2 FQGNSA. The CDR3 has 16 residues. V was clipped by 4 bases and J by 0 bases, with 13 bases between them.

The CDR3 loop reads CASSKPLRGQDDYGYTF. CDR3 coding DNA: TGTGCCAGCAGTAAGCCCCTAAGGGGACAGGACGACTATGGCTACACCTTC. This chain uses TRBV9 with TRBJ1-2; TRBD1 matches 8 bases. The CDR3 has 17 amino acids. After removal of 5 bases from V and 3 bases from J, the junction contained 15 bases not matched to a gene. Germline CDR1 SGDLS, CDR2 YYNGEE.

The chain couples TRBV7-2 to TRBJ2-5; no reliable D call. Looked up from germline, CDR1 is SGHTA and CDR2 is FQGNSA. The V gene lost 0 bases and the J gene lost 2 bases, with 7 bases spanning the gap. There are 14 residues in the CDR3. The CDR3 protein is CASSLAGLQETQYF. CDR3 bases: TGTGCCAGCAGCTTAGCCGGGTTACAAGAGACCCAGTACTTC.

The rearrangement links TRBV27 to TRBJ2-7, with 8 bases fitting TRBD1. Losses at the gene ends were 6 bases for V and 5 bases for J; bases not matched to a gene: 6. Germline V gene sequence: CDR1 MNHEY, CDR2 SMNVEV (reference sequence). The CDR3 is 13 residues long. CDR3 sequence (DNA): TGTGCCAGCAGACCTGCAGGGGGCAACGAGCAGTACTTC. It encodes CASRPAGGNEQYF.

This CDR3 is CAVGSALNTEAFF. CDR3 nucleotide sequence: TGTGCCGTCGGGAGCGCCTTGAACACTGAAGCTTTCTTT. This rearrangement joins TRBV5-6 to TRBJ1-1; the D is unclear. This CDR3 has 13 residues. V lost 10 bases and J lost 0, with 13 bases in between. The V gene's germline CDR1 is SGHDT and CDR2 YYEEEE.

The CDR3 sequence: CASSFPAGTGWGETQYF. As DNA, the CDR3 is TGTGCCAGCAGCTTCCCAGCCGGGACAGGGTGGGGCGAGACCCAGTACTTC. The chain uses TRBV7-2 and TRBJ2-5; 9 bases align to TRBD1. The trim removed 3 bases at V and 5 bases at J, leaving 13 bases unmatched. The germline V gene encodes CDR1 SGHTA and CDR2 FQGNSA. The CDR3 has 17 residues.

The chain links TRBV4-2 to TRBJ1-3; D is unclear. V lost 2 bases and J lost 0, with 8 bases in between. The CDR3 extends over 15 amino acids. Germline-derived CDR1 and CDR2 are LGHNA and YNFKEQ. CDR3 in DNA: TGTGCCAGCAGCCAACCACGGAGCTCTGGAAACACCATATATTTT. Translated: CASSQPRSSGNTIYF.

The chain has TRBV10-1 and TRBJ2-1; D may be TRBD2 (6 bases). Looked up from germline, CDR1 is WNHNN and CDR2 is SYGVQD (reference sequence). The CDR3 covers 15 residues. Trimming took off 5 bases at V and 0 bases at J, with 11 bases between the two ends. The CDR3 is CASSLSGSSYNEQFF. DNA of the CDR3: TGCGCCAGCAGTTTATCCGGGAGCTCCTACAATGAGCAGTTCTTC.

The chain uses TRBV30 and TRBJ1-6, with TRBD1 matching 7 bases. V dropped 0 bases and J dropped 6; count of bases not matched to a gene: 5. CDR1 is GTSNPN, CDR2 SVGIG, per germline (reference sequence). The CDR3 runs 15 residues. For the CDR3, the DNA is TGTGCCTGGAGTGTACAGGGGACGGCTAATTCACCCCTCCACTTT. Translation gives CAWSVQGTANSPLHF. The variable domain in full, completed from reference TRBV30 and TRBJ1-6, reads SQTIHQWPATLVQPVGSPLSLECTVEGTSNPNLYWYRQAAGRGLQLLFYSVGIGQISSEVPQNLSASRPQDRQFILSSKKLLLSDSGFYLCAWSVQGTANSPLHFGNGTRLTVT.

This rearrangement joins TRBV5-1 to TRBJ2-5; 9 positions agree with TRBD2. There are 16 residues in the CDR3. Germline-derived CDR1 and CDR2 are SGHRS and YFSETQ. With 3 bases clipped from V and 1 base from J, the junction kept 7 bases outside the gene matches. CDR3 sequence: CASSSIGGGGQETQYF. The CDR3, as DNA: TGCGCCAGCAGCTCGATTGGCGGGGGGGGCCAAGAGACCCAGTACTTC.

The V call is TRBV27, the J call TRBJ2-6, with no clear D. V was clipped by 6 bases and J by 0 bases, with 3 bases between them. The CDR3 loop spans 13 amino acids. Germline assignment: CDR1 MNHEY and CDR2 SMNVEV (reference sequence). The DNA of the CDR3 is TGTGCCAGCAGCTACTCTGGGGCCAACGTCCTGACTTTC. Translation gives CASSYSGANVLTF.

The J gene is TRBJ1-6, the V gene TRBV27; 11 bases fit TRBD1. The CDR3 sequence is 15 residues long. The V gene end was trimmed by 5 bases and the J gene end by 9 bases; junction bases not matched to a gene: 6. Looked up from germline, CDR1 is MNHEY and CDR2 is SMNVEV (reference sequence). This CDR3 reads CASSQGTGGTSPLHF. CDR3 DNA sequence: TGTGCCAGCAGTCAAGGGACAGGGGGGACTTCACCCCTCCACTTT.